These 4 T cell receptor beta chains were all obtained from the same sample, sequenced in a study of beta chain features in type 1 diabetes. cDNA synthesis used the whole RNA isolate, giving expressed TCRB sequences. Sequencing was performed with immunoSEQ multiplex PCR; in TCRdb, only in-frame clones are kept and a portion is missing. The table includes over 65,000 clones, roughly 34% detected once. Sequencing was carried out using stem cell memory CD4+ T cells from blood. These receptors all stem from a woman between 18 and 30 years old in good health.

This clone was seen only a few times. The CDR3 DNA reads TGTGCCAGCAGCGCCCAGGCGGGGGGAGATACGCAGTATTTT. This sequence encodes CASSAQAGGDTQYF. V gene TRBV2 combines with J gene TRBJ2-3; 8 bases agree with TRBD2. The germline V gene has CDR1 SNHLY and CDR2 FYNNEI. This CDR3 comprises 14 residues. Germline trimming cut 6 bases from V and 5 bases from J; bases unmatched to any gene: 7.

This clone was detected only a few times. This sequence joins TRBV7-9 and TRBJ2-7; 12 bases match TRBD2. Trimming cost V 1 base and J 2 bases; bases outside gene matches: 6. Germline V gene data show CDR1 as SEHNR and CDR2 as FQNEAQ (reference sequence). The CDR3 has 17 residues. The CDR3 sequence: CASSLVPASGGAYEQYF. CDR3 DNA: TGTGCCAGCAGCTTAGTACCCGCTAGCGGGGGGGCCTACGAGCAGTACTTC.

The table lists this clone with a few counts. The chain recombines TRBV21-1 with TRBJ2-5; the D segment call TRBD2 is taken from the table without a DNA check. TRBV21-1 is shown as a pseudogene. The CDR3 is 14 amino acids. This chain's CDR3 is CASSPKPGSETQYF. CDR3 nucleotide sequence: TGTGCCAGCAGCCCCAAACCCGGGTCTGAGACCCAGTACTTC.

This clone was found once. The chain employs TRBV5-4 and TRBJ1-5; a possible D gene is TRBD1 (5 bases). The V gene's germline CDR1 is SGHNT and CDR2 YYREEE (reference sequence). This CDR3 spans 14 amino acids. The germline V and J ends were trimmed by 4 bases and 2 bases, with 10 bases remaining between them. This CDR3 is CASSTGGGNQPQHF. The CDR3 region has the DNA TGTGCCAGCAGCACGGGGGGGGGCAATCAGCCCCAGCATTTT.